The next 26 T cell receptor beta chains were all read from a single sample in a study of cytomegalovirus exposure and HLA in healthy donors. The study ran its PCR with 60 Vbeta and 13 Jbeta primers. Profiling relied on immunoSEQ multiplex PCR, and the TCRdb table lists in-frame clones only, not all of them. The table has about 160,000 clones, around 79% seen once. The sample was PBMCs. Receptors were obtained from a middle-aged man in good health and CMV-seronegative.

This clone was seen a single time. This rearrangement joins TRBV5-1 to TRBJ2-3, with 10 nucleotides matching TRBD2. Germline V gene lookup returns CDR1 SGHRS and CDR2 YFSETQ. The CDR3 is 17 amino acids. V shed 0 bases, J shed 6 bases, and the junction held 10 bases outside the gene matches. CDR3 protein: CASSLVFSGGTWDTQYF. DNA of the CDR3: TGCGCCAGCAGCTTGGTTTTTAGCGGGGGGACGTGGGATACGCAGTATTTT. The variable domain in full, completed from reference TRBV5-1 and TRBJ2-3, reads KAGVTQTPRYLIKTRGQQVTLSCSPISGHRSVSWYQQTPGQGLQFLFEYFSETQRNKGNFPGRFSGRQFSNSRSEMNVSTLELGDSALYLCASSLVFSGGTWDTQYFGPGTRLTVL.

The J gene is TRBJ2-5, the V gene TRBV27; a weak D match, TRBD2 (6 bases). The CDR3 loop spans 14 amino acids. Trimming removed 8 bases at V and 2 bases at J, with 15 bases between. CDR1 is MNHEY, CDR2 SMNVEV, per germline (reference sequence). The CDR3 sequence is CASRPLGGQETQYF. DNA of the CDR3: TGTGCCAGCCGCCCGCTGGGGGGACAAGAGACCCAGTACTTC.

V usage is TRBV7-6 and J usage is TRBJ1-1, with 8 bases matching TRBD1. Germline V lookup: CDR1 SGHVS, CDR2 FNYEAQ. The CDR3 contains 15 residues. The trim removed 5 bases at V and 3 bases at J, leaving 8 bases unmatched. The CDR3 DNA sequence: TGTGCCAGCAGCCCTAGGGACAGGACCTACACTGAAGCTTTCTTT. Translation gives CASSPRDRTYTEAFF.

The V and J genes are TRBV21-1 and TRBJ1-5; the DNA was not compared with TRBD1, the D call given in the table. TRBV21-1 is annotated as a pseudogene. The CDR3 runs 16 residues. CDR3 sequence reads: CASSSPGIPFNQPQHF. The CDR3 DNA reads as TGTGCCAGCAGTAGTCCAGGGATCCCCTTCAATCAGCCCCAGCATTTT.

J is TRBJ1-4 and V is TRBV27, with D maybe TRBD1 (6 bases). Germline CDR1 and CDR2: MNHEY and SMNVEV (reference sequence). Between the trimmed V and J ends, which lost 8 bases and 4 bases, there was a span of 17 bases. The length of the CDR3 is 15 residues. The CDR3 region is CASRVGGRGNEKLFF. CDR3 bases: TGTGCCAGCCGCGTGGGGGGGCGCGGTAATGAAAAACTGTTTTTT.

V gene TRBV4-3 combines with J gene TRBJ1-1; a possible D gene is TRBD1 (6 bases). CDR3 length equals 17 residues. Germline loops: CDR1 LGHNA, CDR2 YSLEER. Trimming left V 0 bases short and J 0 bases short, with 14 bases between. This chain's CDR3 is CASSQDPLDSLNTEAFF. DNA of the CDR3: TGCGCCAGCAGCCAAGATCCCCTGGACAGTTTGAACACTGAAGCTTTCTTT.

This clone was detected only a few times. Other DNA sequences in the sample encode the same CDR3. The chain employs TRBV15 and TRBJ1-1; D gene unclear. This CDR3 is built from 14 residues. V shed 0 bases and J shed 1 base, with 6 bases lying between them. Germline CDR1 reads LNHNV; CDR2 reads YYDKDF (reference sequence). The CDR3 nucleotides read TGTGCCACCAGCAGAGATCGGGGGAACACTGAAGCTTTCTTT. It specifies CATSRDRGNTEAFF.

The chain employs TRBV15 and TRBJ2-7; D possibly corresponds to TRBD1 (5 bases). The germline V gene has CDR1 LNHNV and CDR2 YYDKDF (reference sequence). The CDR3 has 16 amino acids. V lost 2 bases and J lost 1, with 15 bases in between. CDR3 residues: CATSRLADSVSYEQYF. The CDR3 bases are TGTGCCACCAGCAGACTGGCAGACAGTGTATCCTACGAGCAGTACTTC.

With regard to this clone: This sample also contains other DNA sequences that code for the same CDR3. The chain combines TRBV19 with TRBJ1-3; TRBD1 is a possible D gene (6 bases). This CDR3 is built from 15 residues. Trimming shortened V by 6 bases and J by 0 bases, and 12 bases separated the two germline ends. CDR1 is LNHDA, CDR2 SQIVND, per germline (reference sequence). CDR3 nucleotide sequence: TGTGCCAGTAGGCTCGACAGGAGCTCTGGAAACACCATATATTTT. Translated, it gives CASRLDRSSGNTIYF.

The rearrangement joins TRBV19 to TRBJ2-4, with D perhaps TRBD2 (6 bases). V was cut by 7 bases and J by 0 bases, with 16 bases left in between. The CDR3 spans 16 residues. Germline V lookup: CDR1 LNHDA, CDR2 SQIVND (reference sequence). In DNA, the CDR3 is TGTGCCAGTATGGGGACTCAGACTATAGCCAAAAACATTCAGTACTTC. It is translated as CASMGTQTIAKNIQYF. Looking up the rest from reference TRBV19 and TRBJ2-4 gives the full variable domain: DGGITQSPKYLFRKEGQNVTLSCEQNLNHDAMYWYRQDPGQGLRLIYYSQIVNDFQKGDIAEGYSVSREKKESFPLTVTSAQKNPTAFYLCASMGTQTIAKNIQYFGAGTRLSVL.

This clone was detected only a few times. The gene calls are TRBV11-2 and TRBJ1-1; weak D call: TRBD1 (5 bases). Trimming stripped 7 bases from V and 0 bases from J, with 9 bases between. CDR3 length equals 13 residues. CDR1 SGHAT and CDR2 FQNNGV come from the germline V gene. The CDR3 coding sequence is TGTGCCAGCACCGTGACAGTGAACACTGAAGCTTTCTTT. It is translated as CASTVTVNTEAFF.

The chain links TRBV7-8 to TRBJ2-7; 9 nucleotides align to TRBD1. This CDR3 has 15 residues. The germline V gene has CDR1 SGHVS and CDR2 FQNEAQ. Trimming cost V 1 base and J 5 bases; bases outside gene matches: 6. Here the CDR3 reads CASSLVGTGIDEQYF. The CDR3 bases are TGTGCCAGCAGCTTAGTGGGGACAGGGATCGACGAGCAGTACTTC.

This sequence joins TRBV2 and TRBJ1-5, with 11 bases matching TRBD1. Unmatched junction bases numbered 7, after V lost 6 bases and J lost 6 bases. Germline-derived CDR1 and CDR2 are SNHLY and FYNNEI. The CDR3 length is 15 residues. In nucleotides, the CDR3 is TGTGCCAGCAGCGCCGGGACAGGGGGAAGTCAGCCCCAGCATTTT. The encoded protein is CASSAGTGGSQPQHF.

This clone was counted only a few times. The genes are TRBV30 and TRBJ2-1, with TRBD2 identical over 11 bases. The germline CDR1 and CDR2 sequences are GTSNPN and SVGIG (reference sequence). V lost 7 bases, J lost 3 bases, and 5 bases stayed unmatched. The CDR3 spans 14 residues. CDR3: CASPLAGDYNEQFF. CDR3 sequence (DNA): TGTGCCTCCCCACTAGCGGGGGACTACAATGAGCAGTTCTTC.

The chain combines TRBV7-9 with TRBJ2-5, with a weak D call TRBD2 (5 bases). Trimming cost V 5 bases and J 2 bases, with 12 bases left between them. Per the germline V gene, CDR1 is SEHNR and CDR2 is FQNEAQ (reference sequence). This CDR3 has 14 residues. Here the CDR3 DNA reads TGTGCCAGCAGCCATTCAGCGGTACAAGAGACCCAGTACTTC. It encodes CASSHSAVQETQYF.

CDR3 DNA: TGTGCCATCAGTCTACCACTTACCTCGAAAACAGGGTTAGACTACGAGCAGTACTTC. The encoded protein is CAISLPLTSKTGLDYEQYF. This chain links TRBV10-3 with TRBJ2-7, with D possibly being TRBD1 (6 bases). CDR1 and CDR2 (germline): ENHRY, SYGVKD. CDR3 length: 19 amino acids. V was clipped by 5 bases and J by 3 bases, with 29 bases between them.

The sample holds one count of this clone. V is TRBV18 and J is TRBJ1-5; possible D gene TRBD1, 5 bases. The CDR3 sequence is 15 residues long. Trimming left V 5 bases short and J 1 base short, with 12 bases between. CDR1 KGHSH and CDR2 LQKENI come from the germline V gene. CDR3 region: CASSSGHVSNQPQHF. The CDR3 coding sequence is TGTGCCAGCTCATCCGGACACGTAAGCAATCAGCCCCAGCATTTT.

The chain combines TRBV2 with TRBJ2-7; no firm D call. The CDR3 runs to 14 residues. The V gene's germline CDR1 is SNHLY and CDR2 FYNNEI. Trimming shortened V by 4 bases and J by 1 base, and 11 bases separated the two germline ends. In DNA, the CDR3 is TGTGCCAGCAGTGTAATACAGTTTTCCTACGAGCAGTACTTC. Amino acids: CASSVIQFSYEQYF.

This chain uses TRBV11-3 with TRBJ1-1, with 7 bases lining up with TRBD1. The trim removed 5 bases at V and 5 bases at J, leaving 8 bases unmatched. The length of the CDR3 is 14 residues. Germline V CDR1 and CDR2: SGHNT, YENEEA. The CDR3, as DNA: TGTGCCAGCAGCCCGGGCAGGGGGAGTACTGAAGCTTTCTTT. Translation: CASSPGRGSTEAFF.

CDR3 nucleotide sequence: TGTGCCTGGAGGGGGGGACTGCTACCCAATTCACCCCTCCACTTT. Its translation: CAWRGGLLPNSPLHF. This chain uses TRBV30 with TRBJ1-6; perhaps TRBD1 as D (5 bases). V lost 3 bases, J lost 7 bases, and 16 bases lay in between. This CDR3 contains 15 residues. Per germline, CDR1 GTSNPN and CDR2 SVGIG (reference sequence).

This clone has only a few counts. Written as DNA, the CDR3 is TGCGCCAGCAGCTCGGGGGTTGGCGGGGGGGCAGGGGAGCAGTACTTC. Its protein product is CASSSGVGGGAGEQYF. This chain links TRBV5-1 with TRBJ2-7; 9 bases align to TRBD2. This CDR3 has 16 residues. J lost 7 bases, V lost 3 bases, and 14 bases had no gene match. Germline CDR1 SGHRS, CDR2 YFSETQ.

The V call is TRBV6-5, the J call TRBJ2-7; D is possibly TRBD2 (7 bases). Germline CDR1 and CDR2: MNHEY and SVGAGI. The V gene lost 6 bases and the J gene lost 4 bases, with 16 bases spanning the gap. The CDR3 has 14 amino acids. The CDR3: CASSRLGRGYEQYF. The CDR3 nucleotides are TGTGCCAGCAGCCGTTTGGGGAGGGGGTACGAGCAGTACTTC.

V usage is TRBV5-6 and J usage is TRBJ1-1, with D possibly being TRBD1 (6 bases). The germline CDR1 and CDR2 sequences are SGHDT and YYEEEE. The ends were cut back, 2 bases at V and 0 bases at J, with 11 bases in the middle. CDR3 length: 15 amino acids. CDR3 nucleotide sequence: TGTGCCAGCAGCTTATTGCAGGGGATGAACACTGAAGCTTTCTTT. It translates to CASSLLQGMNTEAFF.

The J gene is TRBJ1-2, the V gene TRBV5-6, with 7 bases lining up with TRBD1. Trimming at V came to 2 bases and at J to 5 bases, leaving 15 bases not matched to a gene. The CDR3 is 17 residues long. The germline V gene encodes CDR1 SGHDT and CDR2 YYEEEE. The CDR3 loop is CASSFPPPTGERYGYTF. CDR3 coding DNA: TGTGCCAGCAGCTTTCCTCCCCCAACAGGGGAGAGATATGGCTACACCTTC.

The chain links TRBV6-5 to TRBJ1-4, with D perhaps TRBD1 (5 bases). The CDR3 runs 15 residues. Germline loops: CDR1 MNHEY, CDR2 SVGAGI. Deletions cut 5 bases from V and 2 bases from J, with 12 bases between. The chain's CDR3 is CASSPPGLTNEKLFF. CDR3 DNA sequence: TGTGCCAGCAGTCCTCCAGGGCTCACTAATGAAAAACTGTTTTTT.

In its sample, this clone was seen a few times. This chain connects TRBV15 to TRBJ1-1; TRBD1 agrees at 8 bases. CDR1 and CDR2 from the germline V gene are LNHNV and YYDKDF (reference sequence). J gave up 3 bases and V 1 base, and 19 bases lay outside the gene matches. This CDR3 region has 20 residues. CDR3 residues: CATSRGTGRILSPRYTEAFF. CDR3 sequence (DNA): TGTGCCACCAGCAGAGGGACAGGGAGAATACTTTCGCCCAGATACACTGAAGCTTTCTTT.